This T cell receptor beta chain was sequenced in a study of identical twins. Via MiXCR, TCRdb re-called the 5' RACE reads, giving one row per CDR3 protein. This sample yields 450,000 or so distinct CDR3 sequences, of which roughly a quarter are seen a single time; roughly 2.8% belongs to the top ten. The V gene's germline CDR1 is LGHDT and CDR2 YNNKEL (reference sequence). This CDR3 contains 15 residues. The junction had 4 bases not matched to a gene; V was cut back by 3 bases and J by 5 bases. This sample also belongs to another study, concerning T cells expressing NK-cell markers.

The sequencing input was CD4+ T cells sorted from blood. The receptor comes from a woman between 18 and 30 years old in good health. The gene calls are TRBV3-1 and TRBJ2-2; 9 bases agree with TRBD2. The CDR3 region is CASSQAGGRTGELFF. The CDR3 region has the DNA TGTGCCAGCAGCCAGGCGGGGGGGCGAACCGGGGAGCTGTTTTTT. The whole variable domain, remainder taken from reference TRBV3-1 and TRBJ2-2, is DTAVSQTPKYLVTQMGNDKSIKCEQNLGHDTMYWYKQDSKKFLKIMFSYNNKELIINETVPNRFSPKSPDKAHLNLHINSLELGDSAVYFCASSQAGGRTGELFFGEGSRLTVL.